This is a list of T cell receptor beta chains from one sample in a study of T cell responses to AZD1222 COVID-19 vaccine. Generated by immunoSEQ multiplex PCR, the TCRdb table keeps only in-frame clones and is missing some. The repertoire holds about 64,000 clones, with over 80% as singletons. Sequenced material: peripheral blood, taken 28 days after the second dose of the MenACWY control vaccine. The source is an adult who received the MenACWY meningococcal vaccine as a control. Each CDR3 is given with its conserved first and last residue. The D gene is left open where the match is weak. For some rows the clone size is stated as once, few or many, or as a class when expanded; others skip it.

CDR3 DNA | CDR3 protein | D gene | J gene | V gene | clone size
TGTGCCAGCAGCGTAACGGGGACTAGCACAGATACGCAGTATTTT | CASSVTGTSTDTQYF | . | TRBJ2-3 | TRBV9 | .
TGTGCCAGCAGCAGGGGGGGACTAGACCCCTACGAGCAGTACTTC | CASSRGGLDPYEQYF | . | TRBJ2-7 | TRBV27 | .
TGTGCCAGCAGCATCCGGGGCTACGAGCAGTACTTC | CASSIRGYEQYF | . | TRBJ2-7 | TRBV28 | .
TGTGCCAGCAGCCAGGTCGACGAGCAGTACTTC | CASSQVDEQYF | . | TRBJ2-7 | TRBV3-1/TRBV3-2 | .
TGTGCCAGTAGTCCGCACAGGGGGGTCTCTGGGGCCAACGTCCTGACTTTC | CASSPHRGVSGANVLTF | TRBD1 | TRBJ2-6 | TRBV19 | .
TGTGCCAGCAGCTTAGTTGGTTGGGAGGGCCTGGCGGGAGAGCAGTACTTC | CASSLVGWEGLAGEQYF | TRBD2 | TRBJ2-7 | TRBV7-8 | .
TGTGCCAGCAGTTTCAGGGGGGAATACGAGACCCAGTACTTC | CASSFRGEYETQYF | . | TRBJ2-5 | TRBV27 | .
TGTGCCAGCAGCTTGGTGACACAGGTCGCCCTGGGGAATGAGCAGTTCTTC | CASSLVTQVALGNEQFF | . | TRBJ2-1 | TRBV5-6 | .
TGTGCCAGCACCGAAACTGCCCGGCAGGGGGCCTACGAGCAGTACTTC | CASTETARQGAYEQYF | TRBD1 | TRBJ2-7 | TRBV5-5 | .
TGTGCCAGTAGTATATTGAACACTGAAGCTTTCTTT | CASSILNTEAFF | . | TRBJ1-1 | TRBV19 | .
TGTGCCACCGAAGCGGGTCAAGGGCGGCAGTTCTTC | CATEAGQGRQFF | . | TRBJ2-1 | TRBV24-1 | .
TGTGCCAGCAGCCAAGGGAATTTTCGCACTGAAGCTTTCTTT | CASSQGNFRTEAFF | . | TRBJ1-1 | TRBV14 | .
TGCGCCAGCAGCTTGGGCAGACAAGAGACCCAGTACTTC | CASSLGRQETQYF | . | TRBJ2-5 | TRBV5-1 | .
TGTGCCAGCAGCCAGGCCTTAGAGACCGAGCAGTACTTC | CASSQALETEQYF | . | TRBJ2-7 | TRBV3-1/TRBV3-2 | once
TGTGCCAGCAATCCGTGGGCAGGGGAGGAGGAAAAACTGTTTTTT | CASNPWAGEEEKLFF | . | TRBJ1-4 | TRBV2 | .
TGTGCCAGCAGCCCTGGGACAGGGAGGGCTGAAGCTTTCTTT | CASSPGTGRAEAFF | TRBD1 | TRBJ1-1 | TRBV5-6 | .
TGTGCCAGCAGTTTATCGAAGAATGAGCAGTTCTTC | CASSLSKNEQFF | . | TRBJ2-1 | TRBV27 | .
TGTGCCAGCACCCCTGCGGGTGGGTCCTACGAGCAGTACTTC | CASTPAGGSYEQYF | . | TRBJ2-7 | TRBV27 | .
TGTGCCAGCAGCGTAGGACAGGGGGACAATGAGCAGTTCTTC | CASSVGQGDNEQFF | TRBD1 | TRBJ2-1 | TRBV9 | .
TGTGCCAGCAGACCGGGACAGGGCAATGAGCAGTTCTTC | CASRPGQGNEQFF | TRBD1 | TRBJ2-1 | TRBV19 | .
TGCGCCAGCAGCCAAGTCGGACAGGGTCGTTCAGAGACCCAGTACTTC | CASSQVGQGRSETQYF | TRBD1 | TRBJ2-5 | TRBV4-1 | .
TGTGCCACACGGACAGCTTCGGTCCATGGCTACACCTTC | CATRTASVHGYTF | . | TRBJ1-2 | TRBV28 | .
TGCGCCAGCAGCCAAGATCGGGGGGCGCAAACTGAAGCTTTCTTT | CASSQDRGAQTEAFF | . | TRBJ1-1 | TRBV4-3 | .
TGTGCCAGCTCACTAAAAGAAGTCACCGGGGAGCTGTTTTTT | CASSLKEVTGELFF | . | TRBJ2-2 | TRBV18 | .
TGTGCCAGCAGGGAGACAGCTCGGGATCAGCCCCAGCATTTT | CASRETARDQPQHF | . | TRBJ1-5 | TRBV6-6 | .
TGTGCCAGCAGCCGCTCCGGGACAGGGGCAATCTATGGCTACACCTTC | CASSRSGTGAIYGYTF | TRBD1 | TRBJ1-2 | TRBV28 | .
TGTGCCAGCTCAGGGAAAGGGGGGTACGAGCAGTACTTC | CASSGKGGYEQYF | . | TRBJ2-7 | TRBV18 | .
TGTGCCAGCAGCAAAGGGGGGACCTCACTAGCCAAAAACATTCAGTACTTC | CASSKGGTSLAKNIQYF | . | TRBJ2-4 | TRBV21-1 | .
TGTGCCAGCAGTTTAGCGGCAGGGACCCAGTACTTC | CASSLAAGTQYF | . | TRBJ2-5 | TRBV12-3/TRBV12-4 | .
TGTGCCAGCAGCTGGGACAGCTTCTCGGAGACCCAGTACTTC | CASSWDSFSETQYF | TRBD1 | TRBJ2-5 | TRBV7-2 | .
TGTGCCAGTAGTGAGACTAGCGGGAGCTCTGGGGCCAACGTCCTGACTTTC | CASSETSGSSGANVLTF | TRBD2 | TRBJ2-6 | TRBV19 | .
TGTGCCAGCAGTACTGTCTGGACAGGGGGCTTGGACATTCAGTACTTC | CASSTVWTGGLDIQYF | TRBD1 | TRBJ2-4 | TRBV28 | .
TGCGCCAGCGTCCCGGGGTATCAGCCCCAGCATTTT | CASVPGYQPQHF | . | TRBJ1-5 | TRBV10-1 | few
TGTGCCAGCTCACAAACAACGGCACAGGGTAACGAGCAGTACTTC | CASSQTTAQGNEQYF | . | TRBJ2-7 | TRBV18 | .
TGTGCCAGCAGACCGGGGAATGAGCAGTTCTTC | CASRPGNEQFF | . | TRBJ2-1 | TRBV2 | .
TGTGCCAGCAGTACTACAGGGGAGGGGCACACTGAAGCTTTCTTT | CASSTTGEGHTEAFF | TRBD1 | TRBJ1-1 | TRBV6-5 | .
TGTGCCAGCAGTTTTACAGGCAAGGCGGCCCAGTACTTC | CASSFTGKAAQYF | . | TRBJ2-5 | TRBV12-3/TRBV12-4 | .
TGCGCCAGCAGCCAAGGTGGGAATGAGCAGTTCTTC | CASSQGGNEQFF | . | TRBJ2-1 | TRBV4-3 | once